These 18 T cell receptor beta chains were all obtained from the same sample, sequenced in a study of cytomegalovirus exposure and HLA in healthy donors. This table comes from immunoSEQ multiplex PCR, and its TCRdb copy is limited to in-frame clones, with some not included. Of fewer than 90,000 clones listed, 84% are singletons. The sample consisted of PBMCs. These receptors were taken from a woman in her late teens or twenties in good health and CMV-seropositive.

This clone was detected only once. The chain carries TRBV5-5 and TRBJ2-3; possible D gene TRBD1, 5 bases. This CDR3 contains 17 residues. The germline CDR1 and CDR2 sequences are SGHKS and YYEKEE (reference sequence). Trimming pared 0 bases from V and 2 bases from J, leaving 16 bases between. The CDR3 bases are TGTGCCAGCAGCTTGGTTGGGGCCCGAGACCTCACAGATACGCAGTATTTT. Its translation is CASSLVGARDLTDTQYF. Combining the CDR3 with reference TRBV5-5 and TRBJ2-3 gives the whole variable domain DAGVTQSPTHLIKTRGQQVTLRCSPISGHKSVSWYQQVLGQGPQFIFQYYEKEERGRGNFPDRFSARQFPNYSSELNVNALLLGDSALYLCASSLVGARDLTDTQYFGPGTRLTVL.

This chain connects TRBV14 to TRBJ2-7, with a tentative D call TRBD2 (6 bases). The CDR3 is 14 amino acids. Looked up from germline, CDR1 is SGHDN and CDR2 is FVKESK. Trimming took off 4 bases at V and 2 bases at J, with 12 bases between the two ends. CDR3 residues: CASSPGERAYEQYF. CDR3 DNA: TGTGCCAGCAGCCCGGGCGAGCGGGCCTACGAGCAGTACTTC.

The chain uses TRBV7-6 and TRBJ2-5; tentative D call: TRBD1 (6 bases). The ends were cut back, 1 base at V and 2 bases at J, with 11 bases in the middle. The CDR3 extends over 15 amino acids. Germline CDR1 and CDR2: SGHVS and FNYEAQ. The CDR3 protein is CASSLGGLRQETQYF. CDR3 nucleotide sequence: TGTGCCAGCAGCTTAGGGGGGCTTAGGCAAGAGACCCAGTACTTC.

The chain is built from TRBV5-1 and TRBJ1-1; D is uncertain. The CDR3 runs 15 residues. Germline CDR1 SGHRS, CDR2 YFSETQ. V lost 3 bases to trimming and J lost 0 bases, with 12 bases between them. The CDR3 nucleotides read TGCGCCAGCAGCTGGCGGGAACCGATGAACACTGAAGCTTTCTTT. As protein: CASSWREPMNTEAFF.

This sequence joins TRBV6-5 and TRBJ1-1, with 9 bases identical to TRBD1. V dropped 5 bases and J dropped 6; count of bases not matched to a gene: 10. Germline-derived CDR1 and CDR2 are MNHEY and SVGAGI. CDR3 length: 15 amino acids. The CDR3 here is CASSPQRGQGSEAFF. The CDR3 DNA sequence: TGTGCCAGCAGTCCCCAGAGAGGACAGGGGTCTGAAGCTTTCTTT.

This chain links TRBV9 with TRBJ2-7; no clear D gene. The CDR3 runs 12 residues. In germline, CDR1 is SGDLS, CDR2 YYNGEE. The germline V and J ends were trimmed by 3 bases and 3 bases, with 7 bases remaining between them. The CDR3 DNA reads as TGTGCCAGCAGCGGGCCGGGCTACGAGCAGTACTTC. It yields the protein CASSGPGYEQYF. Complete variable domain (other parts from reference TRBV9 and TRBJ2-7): DSGVTQTPKHLITATGQRVTLRCSPRSGDLSVYWYQQSLDQGLQFLIQYYNGEERAKGNILERFSAQQFPDLHSELNLSSLELGDSALYFCASSGPGYEQYFGPGTRLTVT.

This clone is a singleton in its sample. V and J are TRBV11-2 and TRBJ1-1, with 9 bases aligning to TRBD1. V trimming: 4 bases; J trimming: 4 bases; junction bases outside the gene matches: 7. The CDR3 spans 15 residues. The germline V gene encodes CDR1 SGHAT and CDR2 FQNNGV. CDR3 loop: CASSSQLTGGTEAFF. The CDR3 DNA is TGTGCCAGCAGCTCGCAACTGACAGGGGGCACTGAAGCTTTCTTT.

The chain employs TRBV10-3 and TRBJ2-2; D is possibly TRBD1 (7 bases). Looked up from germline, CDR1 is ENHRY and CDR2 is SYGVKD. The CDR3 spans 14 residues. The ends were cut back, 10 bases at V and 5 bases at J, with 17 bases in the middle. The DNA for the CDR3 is TGTGCCACCTGGGCGGGACAGTTGACCGGGGAGCTGTTTTTT. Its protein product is CATWAGQLTGELFF.

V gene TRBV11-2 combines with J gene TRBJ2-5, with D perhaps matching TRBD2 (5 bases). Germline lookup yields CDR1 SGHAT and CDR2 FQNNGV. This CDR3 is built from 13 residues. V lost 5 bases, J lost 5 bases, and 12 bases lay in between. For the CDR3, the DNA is TGTGCCAGCAGCCCGGGGAGAAGGGAGACCCAGTACTTC. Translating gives CASSPGRRETQYF.

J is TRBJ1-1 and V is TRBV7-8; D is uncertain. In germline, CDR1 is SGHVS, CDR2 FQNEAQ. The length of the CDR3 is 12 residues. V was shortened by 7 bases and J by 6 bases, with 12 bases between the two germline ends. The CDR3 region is CASTRGSAEAFF. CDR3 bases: TGTGCCAGCACCCGCGGGAGCGCTGAAGCTTTCTTT.

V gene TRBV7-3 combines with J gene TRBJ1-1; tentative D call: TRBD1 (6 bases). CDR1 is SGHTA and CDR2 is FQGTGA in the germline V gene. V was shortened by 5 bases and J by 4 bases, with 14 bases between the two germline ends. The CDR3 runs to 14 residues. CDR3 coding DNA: TGTGCCAGCAGCGTGGTCGGCAGGGGCACTGAAGCTTTCTTT. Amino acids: CASSVVGRGTEAFF.

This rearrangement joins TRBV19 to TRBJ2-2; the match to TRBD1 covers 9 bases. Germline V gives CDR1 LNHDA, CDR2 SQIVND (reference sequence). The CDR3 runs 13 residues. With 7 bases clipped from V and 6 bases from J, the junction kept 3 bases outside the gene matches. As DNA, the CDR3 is TGTGCCAGTAAGGGACAGGGTGCCGGGGAGCTGTTTTTT. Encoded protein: CASKGQGAGELFF.

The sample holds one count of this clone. The CDR3 here is CASRASADYGYTF. CDR3 sequence (DNA): TGTGCCAGCCGTGCCTCCGCGGACTATGGCTACACCTTC. V gene TRBV6-1 combines with J gene TRBJ1-2; D is unresolved. The CDR3 sequence is 13 residues long. V was trimmed by 8 bases and J by 3 bases, leaving 13 bases between them. CDR1 is MNHNS, CDR2 SASEGT, per germline.

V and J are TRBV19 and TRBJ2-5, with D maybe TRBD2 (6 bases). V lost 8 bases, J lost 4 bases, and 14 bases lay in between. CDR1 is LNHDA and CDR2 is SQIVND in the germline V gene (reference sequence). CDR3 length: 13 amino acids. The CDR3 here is CASGRDSTETQYF. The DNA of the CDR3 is TGTGCCAGTGGAAGGGACTCGACAGAGACCCAGTACTTC.

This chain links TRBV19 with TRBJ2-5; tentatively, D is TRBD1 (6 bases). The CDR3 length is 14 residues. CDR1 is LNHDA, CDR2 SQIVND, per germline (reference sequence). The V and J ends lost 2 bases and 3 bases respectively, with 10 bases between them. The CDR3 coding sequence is TGTGCCAGTAGTATAAGGGCAGGGGAAGAGACCCAGTACTTC. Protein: CASSIRAGEETQYF.

In DNA, the CDR3 is TGTGCCAGCAGTTTCGACAGGGTTGGGTCCTACGAGCAGTACTTC. It codes for CASSFDRVGSYEQYF. V is TRBV27 and J is TRBJ2-7; 7 bases map to TRBD1. The J segment lost 1 base and the V segment lost 3 bases, leaving 6 bases of the junction unmatched. Germline CDR1 is MNHEY and CDR2 is SMNVEV (reference sequence). This CDR3 has 15 amino acids.

This chain's CDR3 is CASSIWTSEETQYF. CDR3 DNA sequence: TGTGCCAGCAGTATCTGGACTAGCGAAGAGACCCAGTACTTC. The chain carries TRBV5-8 and TRBJ2-5, with TRBD2 identical over 9 bases. The CDR3 has 14 residues. Germline V gene lookup returns CDR1 SGHTS and CDR2 YDEGEE. J lost 3 bases, V lost 5 bases, and 5 bases had no gene match.

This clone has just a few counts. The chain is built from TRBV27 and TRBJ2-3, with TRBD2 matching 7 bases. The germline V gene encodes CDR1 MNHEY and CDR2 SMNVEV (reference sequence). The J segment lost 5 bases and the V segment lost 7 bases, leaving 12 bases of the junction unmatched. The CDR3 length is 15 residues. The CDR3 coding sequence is TGTGCCAGCACACGCCTGGGGGGGACGATAGATACGCAGTATTTT. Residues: CASTRLGGTIDTQYF.